The 32 T cell receptor beta chains presented below share a single source sample, sequenced in a study of radiotherapy plus CTLA-4 blockade in lung cancer. Sequencing used immunoSEQ multiplex PCR; TCRdb keeps in-frame clones, though not all of them. The table includes roughly 86,000 clones, roughly 87% detected once. The sample was peripheral blood, taken from a patient treated with radiotherapy plus ipilimumab. These receptors were collected from a human donor with non-small cell lung cancer who had stable disease on radiotherapy plus ipilimumab.

This clone was seen once. V gene TRBV7-8 combines with J gene TRBJ1-2; possibly TRBD1 for D (5 bases). Germline values: CDR1 SGHVS, CDR2 FQNEAQ. V was cut by 4 bases and J by 5 bases, with 11 bases left in between. The CDR3 is 13 residues long. In DNA, the CDR3 is TGTGCCAGCAGCTACCAGGGATATTATGGCTACACCTTC. It codes for CASSYQGYYGYTF.

The chain recombines TRBV7-9 with TRBJ2-5; D is possibly TRBD1 (6 bases). Germline V lookup: CDR1 SEHNR, CDR2 FQNEAQ (reference sequence). V lost 0 bases and J lost 5, with 10 bases in between. This CDR3 comprises 14 residues. DNA of the CDR3: TGTGCCAGCAGCTTAGCGGCAGGGGAGGAGACCCAGTACTTC. This translates into CASSLAAGEETQYF.

This rearrangement joins TRBV10-2 to TRBJ2-3; D assignment may be TRBD1 or TRBD2 (5 bases each). The length of the CDR3 is 16 residues. Germline V gene sequence: CDR1 WSHSY, CDR2 SAAADI. Trimming pared 6 bases from V and 3 bases from J, leaving 19 bases between. The CDR3 sequence is CASRGVGSLVTDTQYF. CDR3 nucleotide sequence: TGCGCCAGCAGGGGGGTGGGGAGCTTGGTAACAGATACGCAGTATTTT.

The chain is built from TRBV27 and TRBJ1-1; D gene ambiguous. V lost 6 bases, J lost 3 bases, and 11 bases lay in between. CDR3 size: 13 residues. CDR1 MNHEY and CDR2 SMNVEV come from the germline V gene (reference sequence). The CDR3 protein is CASSHAWDTEAFF. The CDR3 DNA sequence: TGTGCCAGCAGCCACGCGTGGGACACTGAAGCTTTCTTT.

The chain links TRBV11-3 to TRBJ2-7; a weak D match, TRBD1 (6 bases). Germline V gene sequence: CDR1 SGHNT, CDR2 YENEEA. With 10 bases removed from V and 10 bases from J, the gap between germline ends came to 8 bases. CDR3 length equals 8 residues. This CDR3 is CAIGGQYF. The CDR3 DNA reads as TGTGCCATTGGGGGCCAGTACTTC. The complete variable domain, with remaining parts taken from reference TRBV11-3 and TRBJ2-7, reads EAGVVQSPRYKIIEKKQPVAFWCNPISGHNTLYWYLQNLGQGPELLIRYENEEAVDDSQLPKDRFSAERLKGVDSTLKIQPAELGDSAVYLCAIGGQYFGPGTRLTVT.

In nucleotides, the CDR3 is TGTGCCAGCAGCATAAGACAGGGGTATTCACCCCTCCACTTT. Translating it yields CASSIRQGYSPLHF. The chain links TRBV21-1 to TRBJ1-6; the table's D call, TRBD1, has no DNA check behind it. TRBV21-1 is an annotated pseudogene. This CDR3 has 14 residues.

This CDR3 is CASAGRSGNTIYF. CDR3 DNA: TGTGCCAGCGCAGGCCGCTCTGGAAACACCATATATTTT. V is TRBV6-1 and J is TRBJ1-3; D ambiguous. Germline values: CDR1 MNHNS, CDR2 SASEGT. This CDR3 contains 13 residues. V lost 8 bases, J lost 0 bases, and 8 bases lay in between.

V and J are TRBV19 and TRBJ1-3, with 10 bases that match TRBD1. V lost 7 bases and J lost 1; bases outside the gene matches: 7. The CDR3 runs to 16 residues. Germline CDR1 LNHDA, CDR2 SQIVND (reference sequence). The CDR3 DNA follows: TGTGCCAGTATCCCGACAGGGGGCATTTCTGGAAACACCATATATTTT. It specifies CASIPTGGISGNTIYF.

In its sample, this clone was seen once. This sequence joins TRBV5-1 and TRBJ2-2, with D perhaps being TRBD1 or TRBD2 (5 bases each). Germline-derived CDR1 and CDR2 are SGHRS and YFSETQ. V was shortened by 5 bases and J by 1 base, with 9 bases between the two germline ends. The CDR3 is 14 residues long. CDR3 coding DNA: TGCGCCAGCAGAAATGGGGGGAACACCGGGGAGCTGTTTTTT. The encoded protein is CASRNGGNTGELFF.

The chain couples TRBV21-1 to TRBJ2-1; the table gives TRBD2 as D, unverified against the DNA. TRBV21-1 is noted as a pseudogene. The CDR3 contains 18 residues. The CDR3 DNA follows: TGTGCCAGCAGCAAAGCTAGCGGGAGCGTTAGCTCCTACAATGAGCAGTTCTTC. Translating it yields CASSKASGSVSSYNEQFF.

The V call is TRBV7-3, the J call TRBJ2-6; D is possibly TRBD1 (5 bases). V lost 5 bases and J 1 base, leaving 6 bases between the germline ends. Per the germline V gene, CDR1 is SGHTA and CDR2 is FQGTGA. CDR3 length: 14 residues. The CDR3 is CASSRGSGANVLTF. CDR3 sequence (DNA): TGTGCCAGCAGCAGGGGTTCTGGGGCCAACGTCCTGACTTTC.

The chain recombines TRBV10-3 with TRBJ2-1, with no clear D. The germline CDR1 and CDR2 sequences are ENHRY and SYGVKD. This CDR3 is built from 14 residues. V shed 5 bases and J shed 7 bases, with 15 bases lying between them. In DNA, the CDR3 is TGTGCCATCAGTCTGGCCACGGCAACGAATGAGCAGTTCTTC. Its protein is CAISLATATNEQFF.

V is TRBV20-1 and J is TRBJ2-1; TRBD2 aligns across 7 bases. V trimming: 8 bases; J trimming: 7 bases; junction bases outside the gene matches: 5. The CDR3 is 11 amino acids. Germline V CDR1 and CDR2: DFQATT, SNEGSKA (reference sequence). The CDR3 DNA reads as TGCAGTACAATGGGAGGGAATGAGCAGTTCTTC. It translates to CSTMGGNEQFF.

The chain is built from TRBV6-1 and TRBJ2-5; the match to TRBD2 covers 8 bases. CDR1 and CDR2 from the germline V gene are MNHNS and SASEGT. V lost 0 bases to trimming and J lost 3 bases; unmatched junction nucleotides: 3. The CDR3 contains 15 residues. The CDR3 protein is CASSEAGRGEETQYF. CDR3 DNA: TGTGCCAGCAGTGAAGCCGGGCGGGGGGAAGAGACCCAGTACTTC.

This clone was seen only a few times. Here the CDR3 DNA reads TGTGCCAGCAGCCCCGCAGGGGCTTGGGAAAAACTGTTTTTT. Its translation: CASSPAGAWEKLFF. This sequence joins TRBV7-9 and TRBJ1-4; tentatively, D is TRBD1 (6 bases). The germline V and J ends were trimmed by 5 bases and 8 bases, with 15 bases remaining between them. From germline, CDR1 is SEHNR and CDR2 FQNEAQ (reference sequence). This CDR3 is built from 14 residues.

J is TRBJ2-7 and V is TRBV5-1, with 8 bases that match TRBD1. Losses at the gene ends were 4 bases for V and 0 bases for J; bases not matched to a gene: 3. The CDR3 is 14 amino acids. Germline V gene data show CDR1 as SGHRS and CDR2 as YFSETQ. CDR3 sequence (DNA): TGCGCCAGCAGCCGGGACAGGCCCTCCTACGAGCAGTACTTC. Its translation: CASSRDRPSYEQYF.

This rearrangement joins TRBV7-2 to TRBJ1-3; D is possibly TRBD1 (5 bases). CDR3 length: 17 amino acids. V lost 0 bases to trimming and J lost 0 bases, with 12 bases between them. Germline CDR1 SGHTA, CDR2 FQGNSA. The CDR3 nucleotides read TGTGCCAGCAGCTTAGCGGGGCGGATCAGCTCTGGAAACACCATATATTTT. It specifies CASSLAGRISSGNTIYF.

The chain couples TRBV7-8 to TRBJ2-5; 12 nucleotides agree with TRBD2. The J call may not be correct, given that the DNA end is closer to TRBJ2-7. There are 15 residues in the CDR3. Germline V lookup: CDR1 SGHVS, CDR2 FQNEAQ. Here the CDR3 DNA reads TGTGCCAGCAGCAAAGCTAGCGGGAGGGCCCTCGAGCAGTACTTC. Protein: CASSKASGRALEQYF.

The rearrangement joins TRBV30 to TRBJ2-1; a possible D gene is TRBD1 (6 bases). The CDR3 has 15 residues. V was clipped by 2 bases and J by 1 base, with 12 bases between them. Germline V gene lookup returns CDR1 GTSNPN and CDR2 SVGIG (reference sequence). CDR3 nucleotides: TGTGCCTGGAGTAGAACAGGGTTGTCCTACAATGAGCAGTTCTTC. This codes for CAWSRTGLSYNEQFF. The full variable domain, completed using reference TRBV30 and TRBJ2-1, is SQTIHQWPATLVQPVGSPLSLECTVEGTSNPNLYWYRQAAGRGLQLLFYSVGIGQISSEVPQNLSASRPQDRQFILSSKKLLLSDSGFYLCAWSRTGLSYNEQFFGPGTRLTVL.

The rearrangement uses TRBV19 and TRBJ2-7; TRBD1 is a possible D gene (5 bases). This CDR3 has 16 residues. Per the germline V gene, CDR1 is LNHDA and CDR2 is SQIVND (reference sequence). V was pared by 1 base and J by 0 bases, with 13 bases between. The CDR3 spells CASSIVRQGGSYEQYF. The CDR3 coding sequence is TGTGCCAGTAGTATAGTTCGGCAGGGTGGCTCCTACGAGCAGTACTTC.

V is TRBV19 and J is TRBJ2-7; 10 positions match TRBD1. CDR1 LNHDA and CDR2 SQIVND come from the germline V gene (reference sequence). The CDR3 contains 15 residues. After removal of 3 bases from V and 2 bases from J, the junction contained 4 bases not matched to a gene. CDR3 region: CASSIEDRGAYEQYF. In nucleotides, the CDR3 is TGTGCCAGTAGTATTGAGGACAGGGGGGCCTACGAGCAGTACTTC.

V usage is TRBV5-4 and J usage is TRBJ2-1, with D unclear. Per the germline V gene, CDR1 is SGHNT and CDR2 is YYREEE (reference sequence). The CDR3 extends over 15 amino acids. V was shortened by 0 bases and J by 2 bases, with 9 bases between the two germline ends. Here the CDR3 DNA reads TGTGCCAGCAGCTTGGGGCAGGTTACCTACAATGAGCAGTTCTTC. It yields the protein CASSLGQVTYNEQFF.

The chain couples TRBV5-4 to TRBJ2-7, with 8 bases identical to TRBD1. V dropped 1 base and J dropped 1; count of bases not matched to a gene: 4. CDR1 and CDR2 from the germline V gene are SGHNT and YYREEE (reference sequence). The length of the CDR3 is 15 residues. CDR3 protein: CASSLPGGRSYEQYF. The CDR3 DNA reads TGTGCCAGCAGCTTGCCAGGGGGCCGGTCCTACGAGCAGTACTTC.

This clone was detected only once. V is TRBV28 and J is TRBJ1-2, with 12 bases fitting TRBD1. Germline V gene data show CDR1 as MDHEN and CDR2 as SYDVKM. This CDR3 has 15 residues. The J segment lost 2 bases and the V segment lost 6 bases, leaving 4 bases of the junction unmatched. The CDR3 coding sequence is TGTGCCAGCAGAGGCGGGACAGGGGGCAACTATGGCTACACCTTC. Translated: CASRGGTGGNYGYTF.

The chain joins TRBV7-8 to TRBJ2-7; TRBD2 aligns across 7 bases. The CDR3 extends over 18 amino acids. Germline V gene data show CDR1 as SGHVS and CDR2 as FQNEAQ. V trimming: 0 bases; J trimming: 5 bases; junction bases outside the gene matches: 16. The CDR3 spells CASSLAFKLAGVGNEQYF. For the CDR3, the DNA is TGTGCCAGCAGCTTAGCGTTTAAGCTGGCGGGGGTTGGAAACGAGCAGTACTTC.

This chain links TRBV15 with TRBJ2-5; 12 nucleotides line up with TRBD2. The better agreement between TRBJ2-7 and the DNA end casts doubt on the J call. Germline V gives CDR1 LNHNV, CDR2 YYDKDF (reference sequence). This CDR3 has 17 residues. The CDR3 loop is CATSRGNPGLAGYEQYF. CDR3 DNA sequence: TGTGCCACCAGCAGGGGAAATCCGGGACTAGCGGGCTACGAGCAGTACTTC.

V and J are TRBV27 and TRBJ1-1; D not certain. Germline CDR1 and CDR2: MNHEY and SMNVEV (reference sequence). V lost 0 bases to trimming and J lost 0 bases, with 5 bases between them. CDR3 size: 14 residues. CDR3 in amino acids: CASSLSPMNTEAFF. The CDR3 DNA reads as TGTGCCAGCAGTTTATCCCCTATGAACACTGAAGCTTTCTTT.

The rearrangement links TRBV19 to TRBJ1-2, with no clear D. CDR1 and CDR2 from the germline V gene are LNHDA and SQIVND (reference sequence). Trimming stripped 6 bases from V and 14 bases from J, with 22 bases between. The CDR3 covers 13 residues. As DNA, the CDR3 is TGTGCCAGTAGGACCGGGCCCCTCGCCGCGTGGACCTTC. It codes for CASRTGPLAAWTF.

The chain employs TRBV7-3 and TRBJ2-2; D could derive from TRBD1 or TRBD2 (6 bases each). The V and J ends lost 2 bases and 5 bases respectively, with 15 bases between them. CDR3 length: 16 amino acids. CDR1 SGHTA and CDR2 FQGTGA come from the germline V gene. DNA for the CDR3: TGTGCCAGCAGCTTACGGGGGCCCGCGGGGACCGGGGAGCTGTTTTTT. Amino acid sequence: CASSLRGPAGTGELFF. Full variable domain (remainder filled in from reference TRBV7-3 and TRBJ2-2): GAGVSQTPSNKVTEKGKYVELRCDPISGHTALYWYRQSLGQGPEFLIYFQGTGAADDSGLPNDRFFAVRPEGSVSTLKIQRTERGDSAVYLCASSLRGPAGTGELFFGEGSRLTVL.

This chain links TRBV6-6 with TRBJ1-2, with D maybe TRBD1 (6 bases). This CDR3 is built from 13 residues. The germline V gene encodes CDR1 MNHNY and CDR2 SVGAGI (reference sequence). Trimming took off 5 bases at V and 1 base at J, with 8 bases between the two ends. The CDR3, as DNA: TGTGCCAGCAGTGAGGGGGGTAACTATGGCTACACCTTC. Translating gives CASSEGGNYGYTF.

J is TRBJ1-1 and V is TRBV19; no clear D. V was clipped by 0 bases and J by 1 base, with 12 bases between them. This CDR3 spans 16 amino acids. Germline V CDR1 and CDR2: LNHDA, SQIVND (reference sequence). The CDR3 loop reads CASSIETGRKNTEAFF. In nucleotides, the CDR3 is TGTGCCAGTAGTATAGAAACCGGCAGGAAGAACACTGAAGCTTTCTTT.

The chain uses TRBV2 and TRBJ2-1, with TRBD1 as a possible D gene (6 bases). Germline values: CDR1 SNHLY, CDR2 FYNNEI. The CDR3 is 17 amino acids. Trimming took off 1 base at V and 0 bases at J, with 13 bases between the two ends. CDR3 residues: CASSEGGTGSSYNEQFF. For the CDR3, the DNA is TGTGCCAGCAGTGAAGGGGGTACAGGGAGCTCCTACAATGAGCAGTTCTTC. Looking up the rest from reference TRBV2 and TRBJ2-1 gives the full variable domain: EPEVTQTPSHQVTQMGQEVILRCVPISNHLYFYWYRQILGQKVEFLVSFYNNEISEKSEIFDDQFSVERPDGSNFTLKIRSTKLEDSAMYFCASSEGGTGSSYNEQFFGPGTRLTVL.